A selection of T cell receptor beta chains follows, all from one sample in a study of shared clonotypes between healthy human individuals. Using immunoSEQ multiplex PCR, the repertoire was profiled, and TCRdb retains in-frame clones only, with some absent. The sample yields 2,500,000 or so clones, approximately 90% seen once. The sequenced sample consisted of naive CD4+ T cells from PBMCs. The receptor set was obtained from a man between 18 and 35 years old in good health. Some clones in this sample may be carry-over from other donors' samples. The CDR3 runs from the conserved cysteine through the conserved F or W. The D gene is left open where the match is weak. The size field is filled for only some rows; it gives once, few, many or a size class.

V gene,D gene,J gene,clone size,CDR3 DNA,CDR3 protein
TRBV5-1,NA,TRBJ2-3,NA,TGCGCCAGCGGGGCCGGGACGACGAGCACAGATACGCAGTATTTT,CASGAGTTSTDTQYF
TRBV6-1,TRBD1,TRBJ1-6,NA,TGTGCCAGCGGGAGGGGGCGATTTAATTCACCCCTCCACTTT,CASGRGRFNSPLHF
TRBV10-3,NA,TRBJ1-2,NA,TGTGCCATCAGTGAGTCGACCAGGGTGCACTATGGCTACACCTTC,CAISESTRVHYGYTF
TRBV5-1,NA,TRBJ2-7,NA,TGCGCCAGCAGCTTGGGCGGCGGGGACTACGAGCAGTACTTC,CASSLGGGDYEQYF
TRBV28,NA,TRBJ1-5,NA,TGTGCCAGCAGTTTACACATGACGGGCAATCAGCCCCAGCATTTT,CASSLHMTGNQPQHF
TRBV6-1,TRBD2,TRBJ2-1,NA,TGTGCCAGCAGTGCCCTGACTAGCGGGAGAATATCGGTCCACAATGAGCAGTTCTTC,CASSALTSGRISVHNEQFF
TRBV11-3,NA,TRBJ2-1,NA,TGTGCCAGCAGCTTAAGCACAGGGTCCCTGTTCTTC,CASSLSTGSLFF
TRBV4-1,NA,TRBJ2-3,NA,TGCGCCAGCAGCCAACTTCTCCCGATCACAGATACGCAGTATTTT,CASSQLLPITDTQYF
TRBV6-5,NA,TRBJ2-7,NA,TGTGCCAGCAGCCCCCGGGCAGGGCTAGGCGAGCAGTACTTC,CASSPRAGLGEQYF
TRBV18,NA,TRBJ1-1,NA,TGTGCCAGCTCACCCATGAATCGGGGCGAAGCTTTCTTT,CASSPMNRGEAFF
TRBV7-2,TRBD1,TRBJ2-7,NA,TGTGCCAGCAGTCCCTCATCCTTAACAGGGGGCTACGAGCAGTACTTC,CASSPSSLTGGYEQYF
TRBV7-2,NA,TRBJ1-2,NA,TGTGCCAGCAGCCCAGGATGGGGGCAGGGAGTAAACTATGGCTACACCTTC,CASSPGWGQGVNYGYTF
TRBV7-2,TRBD1,TRBJ2-7,NA,TGTGCCAGCAGTCCCGACAGGGGGCTAACCTACGAGCAGTACTTC,CASSPDRGLTYEQYF
TRBV19,NA,TRBJ1-2,NA,TGTGCCAGTAGTATCAGGCTGACCACTAACTATGGCTACACCTTC,CASSIRLTTNYGYTF
TRBV7-9,NA,TRBJ1-2,NA,TGTGCCAGCAGCTCGACAGGAGAGACTAACTATGGCTACACCTTC,CASSSTGETNYGYTF
TRBV5-1,TRBD2,TRBJ2-1,NA,TGCGCCAGCAGCTACGCGGGAGGGCCCCAGTACAATGAGCAGTTCTTC,CASSYAGGPQYNEQFF
TRBV5-1,TRBD2,TRBJ2-3,NA,TGCGCCAGCAGCATGGGACTAGCGGGAGTTTGGGCAGATACGCAGTATTTT,CASSMGLAGVWADTQYF
TRBV18,NA,TRBJ2-3,NA,TGTGCCAGCTCACCACGGGCGGATTCGGCAGATACGCAGTATTTT,CASSPRADSADTQYF
TRBV27,NA,TRBJ2-3,NA,TGTGCCAGCAGTTTCCTCCCTATCACAGATACGCAGTATTTT,CASSFLPITDTQYF
TRBV28,NA,TRBJ1-2,NA,TGTGCCAGCAGTTTATTCGGAGGCTGGTTCGGGGACTATGGCTACACCTTC,CASSLFGGWFGDYGYTF
TRBV6-6,TRBD1,TRBJ1-5,few,TGTGCCAGCAGTCTCTCGACAGGGAGCAATCAGCCCCAGCATTTT,CASSLSTGSNQPQHF
TRBV19,NA,TRBJ1-3,NA,TGTGCCAGTAGTATAGATCGACGGTTGAGCTCTGGAAACACCATATATTTT,CASSIDRRLSSGNTIYF
TRBV28,TRBD2,TRBJ2-5,NA,TGTGCCAGCAGCCCCTGGAGGGAGGGAGAATTAAGGACCCAGTACTTC,CASSPWREGELRTQYF
TRBV5-1,TRBD2,TRBJ2-2,NA,TGCGCCAGCAGCGAGGGACTAGTGATCGGGGAGCTGTTTTTT,CASSEGLVIGELFF
TRBV19,NA,TRBJ1-5,few,TGTGCCAGTACTCCGACAGTCCGGGCAGGACAGCCCCAGCATTTT,CASTPTVRAGQPQHF
TRBV11-2,NA,TRBJ1-1,NA,TGTGCCAGCAGCTTAGGGCGGCTGAACACTGAAGCTTTCTTT,CASSLGRLNTEAFF
TRBV7-2,NA,TRBJ2-1,NA,TGTGCCAGCAGCCCCCCTAGGAACTACAATGAGCAGTTCTTC,CASSPPRNYNEQFF
TRBV2,TRBD2,TRBJ2-7,NA,TGTGCCAGCAGCGACCGACTAGCGGGGGTCTACGAGCAGTACTTC,CASSDRLAGVYEQYF
TRBV15,NA,TRBJ2-7,NA,TGTGCCACCTCGTCCCCTACCTACGAGCAGTACTTC,CATSSPTYEQYF
TRBV7-9,TRBD2,TRBJ2-1,NA,TGTGCCAGCAGCTCGAGCGGGGGGAGTTACAATGAGCAGTTCTTC,CASSSSGGSYNEQFF
TRBV25-1,TRBD2,TRBJ2-1,NA,TGTGCCAGCAGAGGGAGGGAGCATGAGCAGTTCTTC,CASRGREHEQFF
TRBV19,NA,TRBJ2-2,NA,TGTGCCAGTAGAATAGCGGAGACGAACACCGGGGAGCTGTTTTTT,CASRIAETNTGELFF
TRBV7-2,TRBD2,TRBJ2-1,NA,TGTGCCAGCAGCTCAAAGACTAGCGGGAGGACTGGTTACAATGAGCAGTTCTTC,CASSSKTSGRTGYNEQFF
TRBV28,NA,TRBJ1-1,NA,TGTGCCAGCAGTGGGGGCGGTCATGAAGCTTTCTTT,CASSGGGHEAFF
TRBV28,NA,TRBJ2-1,NA,TGTGCCAGCAGTCTTAGGGCGTCCTACAATGAGCAGTTCTTC,CASSLRASYNEQFF
TRBV5-1,NA,TRBJ2-6,NA,TGCGCCAGCAGCTTCTTGGCCTCTGGGGCCAACGTCCTGACTTTC,CASSFLASGANVLTF
TRBV30,TRBD2,TRBJ2-7,NA,TGTGCCTGGAGGGTCAGCGGGGGTTCCTACGAGCAGTACTTC,CAWRVSGGSYEQYF
TRBV7-2,TRBD1,TRBJ1-1,NA,TGTGCCAGCAGCCTAACAGGGGCAAGCACTGAAGCTTTCTTT,CASSLTGASTEAFF